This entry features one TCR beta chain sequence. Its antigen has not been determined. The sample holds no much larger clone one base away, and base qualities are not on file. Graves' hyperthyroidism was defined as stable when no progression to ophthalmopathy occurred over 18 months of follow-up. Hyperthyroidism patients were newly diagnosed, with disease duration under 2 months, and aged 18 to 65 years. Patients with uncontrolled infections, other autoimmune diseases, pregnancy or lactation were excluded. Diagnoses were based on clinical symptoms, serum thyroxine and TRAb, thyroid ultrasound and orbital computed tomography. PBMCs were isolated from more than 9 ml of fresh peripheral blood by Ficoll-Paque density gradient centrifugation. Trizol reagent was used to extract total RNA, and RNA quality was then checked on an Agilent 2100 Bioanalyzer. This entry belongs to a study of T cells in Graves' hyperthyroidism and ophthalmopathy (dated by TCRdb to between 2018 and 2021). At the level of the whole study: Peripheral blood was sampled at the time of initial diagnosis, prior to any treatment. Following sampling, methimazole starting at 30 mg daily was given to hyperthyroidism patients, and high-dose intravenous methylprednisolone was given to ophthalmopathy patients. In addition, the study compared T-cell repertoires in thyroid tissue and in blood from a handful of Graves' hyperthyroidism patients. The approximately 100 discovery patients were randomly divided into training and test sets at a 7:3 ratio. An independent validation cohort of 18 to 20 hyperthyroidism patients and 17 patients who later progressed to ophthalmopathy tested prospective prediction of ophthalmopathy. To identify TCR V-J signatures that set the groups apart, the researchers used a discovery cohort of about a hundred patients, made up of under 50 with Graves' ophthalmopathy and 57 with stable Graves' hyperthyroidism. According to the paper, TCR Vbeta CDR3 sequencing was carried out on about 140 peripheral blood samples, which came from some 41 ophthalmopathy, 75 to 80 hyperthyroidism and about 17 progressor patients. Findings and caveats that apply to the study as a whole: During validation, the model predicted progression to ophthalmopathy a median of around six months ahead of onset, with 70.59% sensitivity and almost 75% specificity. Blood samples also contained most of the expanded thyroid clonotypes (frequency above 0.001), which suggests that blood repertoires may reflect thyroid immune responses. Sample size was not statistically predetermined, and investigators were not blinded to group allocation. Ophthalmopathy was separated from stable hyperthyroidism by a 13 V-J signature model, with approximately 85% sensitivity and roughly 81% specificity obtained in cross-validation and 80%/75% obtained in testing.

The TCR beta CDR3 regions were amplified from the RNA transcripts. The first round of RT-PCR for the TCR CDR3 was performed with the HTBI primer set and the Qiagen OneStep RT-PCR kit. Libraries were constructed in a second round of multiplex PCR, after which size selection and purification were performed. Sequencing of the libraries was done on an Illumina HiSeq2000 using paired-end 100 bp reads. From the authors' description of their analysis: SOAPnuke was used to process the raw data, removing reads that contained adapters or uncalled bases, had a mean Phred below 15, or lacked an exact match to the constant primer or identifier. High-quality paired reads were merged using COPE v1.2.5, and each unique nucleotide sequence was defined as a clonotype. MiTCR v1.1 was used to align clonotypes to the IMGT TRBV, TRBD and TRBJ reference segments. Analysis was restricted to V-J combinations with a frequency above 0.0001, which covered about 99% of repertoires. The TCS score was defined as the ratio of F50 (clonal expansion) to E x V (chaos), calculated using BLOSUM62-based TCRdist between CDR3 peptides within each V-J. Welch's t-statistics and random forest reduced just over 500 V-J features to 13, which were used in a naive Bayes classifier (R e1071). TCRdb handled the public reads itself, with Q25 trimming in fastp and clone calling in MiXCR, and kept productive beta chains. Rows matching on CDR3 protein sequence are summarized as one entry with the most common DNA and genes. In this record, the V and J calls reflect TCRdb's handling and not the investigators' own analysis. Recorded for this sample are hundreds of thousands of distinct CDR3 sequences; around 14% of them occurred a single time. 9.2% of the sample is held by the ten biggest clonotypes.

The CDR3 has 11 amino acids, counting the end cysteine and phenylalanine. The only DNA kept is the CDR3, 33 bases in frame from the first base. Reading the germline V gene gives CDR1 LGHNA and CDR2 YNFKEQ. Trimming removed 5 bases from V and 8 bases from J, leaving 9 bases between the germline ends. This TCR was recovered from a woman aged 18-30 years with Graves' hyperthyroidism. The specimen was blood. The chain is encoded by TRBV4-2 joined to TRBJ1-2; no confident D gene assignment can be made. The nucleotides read TGTGCCAGCAGCACGGCCCGAGGCTACACCTTC. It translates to CASSTARGYTF.